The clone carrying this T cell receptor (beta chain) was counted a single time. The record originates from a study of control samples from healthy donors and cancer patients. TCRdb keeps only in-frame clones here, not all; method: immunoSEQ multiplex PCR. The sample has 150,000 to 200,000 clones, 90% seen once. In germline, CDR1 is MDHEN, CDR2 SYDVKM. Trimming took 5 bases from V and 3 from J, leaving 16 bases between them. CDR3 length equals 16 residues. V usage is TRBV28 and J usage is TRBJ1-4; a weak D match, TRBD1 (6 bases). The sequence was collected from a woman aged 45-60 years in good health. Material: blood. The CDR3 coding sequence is TGTGCCAGCAGTCCCCGACAGGTTTTAGCTAATGAAAAACTGTTTTTT. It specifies CASSPRQVLANEKLFF.